The present T cell receptor (beta chain) was sequenced within a study of siplizumab effects on memory and regulatory T cells. Study-level findings and limits: The study did not confirm that proliferating Tregs from siplizumab cultures were suppressive. Treatment with siplizumab left mappable alloreactive CD4+ clones averaging approximately 69% Treg-derived, compared with over 25% in controls. The diversity of naive T cells seemed greater than that of memory cells, and their alloresponse contribution seemed major.

Germline values: CDR1 SGHTA, CDR2 FQGNSA. Trimming left V 1 base short and J 8 bases short, with 14 bases between. The CDR3 spans 14 residues. Per sample, some 10^5 TCR templates were assayed. Profiled with immunoSEQ multiplex PCR; TCRdb holds only in-frame clones, not every one. The sample lists about 100,000 clones, more than 90% occurring once. Comments on this clone: Its antigen remains unknown.

The sample taken for sequencing was CD4+ T cells sorted from blood. The chain is built from TRBV7-2 and TRBJ1-2; D is possibly TRBD1 (6 bases). This receptor was taken from a human donor in good health. CDR3: CASSLVFGGAGYTF. The CDR3 DNA follows: TGTGCCAGCAGCTTAGTTTTCGGGGGCGCCGGCTACACCTTC.